These 25 T cell receptor beta chains came from one sample sequenced in a study of shared T cell receptors in the human thymus. The protocol was immunoSEQ multiplex PCR, while the TCRdb copy is restricted to in-frame clones and leaves out a portion. Among 630,000 or so clones, approximately 89% were seen once, and the ten largest hold 0.0094%. These data also featured in a second study, about human thymus T cells.

Source material: thymocytes. The receptors were sampled from a boy under two years old with a congenital heart defect.

This clone was observed a handful of times. V gene TRBV28 combines with J gene TRBJ1-5, with D hard to call. CDR3 length equals 12 residues. CDR1 MDHEN and CDR2 SYDVKM come from the germline V gene. V was pared by 7 bases and J by 7 bases, with 11 bases between. Here the CDR3 reads CASTRAGQPQHF. As DNA, the CDR3 is TGTGCCAGCACCCGGGCGGGGCAGCCCCAGCATTTT.

V usage is TRBV15 and J usage is TRBJ2-7, with D possibly TRBD2 on 5 matching bases. The CDR3 runs 16 residues. Trimming stripped 4 bases from V and 7 bases from J, with 23 bases between. The germline CDR1 and CDR2 sequences are LNHNV and YYDKDF (reference sequence). The CDR3 region is CATSTFTRPGSREQYF. CDR3 in DNA: TGTGCCACCAGCACTTTCACTAGGCCTGGATCTCGAGAGCAGTACTTC.

The genes are TRBV28 and TRBJ2-1; 11 bases are a match to TRBD2. V trimming: 2 bases; J trimming: 5 bases; junction bases outside the gene matches: 8. Per germline, CDR1 MDHEN and CDR2 SYDVKM. The CDR3 is made up of 17 amino acids. The CDR3, as DNA: TGTGCCAGCAGTTTACTCCCACTAGCGGGAGCAGACAATGAGCAGTTCTTC. Residues: CASSLLPLAGADNEQFF.

This clone was detected once. This sequence joins TRBV5-4 and TRBJ2-2; perhaps TRBD2 as D (5 bases). This CDR3 region has 16 residues. Germline V gene lookup returns CDR1 SGHNT and CDR2 YYREEE (reference sequence). V was trimmed by 4 bases and J by 3 bases, leaving 16 bases between them. CDR3 coding DNA: TGTGCCAGCAGCGGTACCCCGGGGATCTACACCGGGGAGCTGTTTTTT. Translating gives CASSGTPGIYTGELFF.

With regard to this clone: An end of the junction does not agree with germline; a read error may underlie this. The gene calls are TRBV20-1 and TRBJ1-1; 7 bases agree with TRBD1. Per the germline V gene, CDR1 is DFQATT and CDR2 is SNEGSKA (reference sequence). This CDR3 has 9 residues. The CDR3 region has the DNA TGCAGTGCTAGGGGGGGACAGATTTTT. This gives the protein CSARGGQIF.

This chain connects TRBV7-9 to TRBJ1-4; D might be TRBD1 (5 bases). Germline CDR1 SEHNR, CDR2 FQNEAQ (reference sequence). This CDR3 has 15 residues. V shed 1 base and J shed 5 bases, with 11 bases lying between them. CDR3: CASSLGPGENEKLFF. The CDR3 nucleotides read TGTGCCAGCAGCTTAGGGCCGGGGGAGAATGAAAAACTGTTTTTT.

The chain couples TRBV4-3 to TRBJ2-1, with D perhaps matching TRBD2 (6 bases). There are 15 residues in the CDR3. CDR1 and CDR2 (germline): LGHNA, YSLEER. V lost 0 bases to trimming and J lost 6 bases, with 12 bases between them. As DNA, the CDR3 is TGCGCCAGCAGCCAAGATGGGACTCAAGTCAATGAGCAGTTCTTC. As protein: CASSQDGTQVNEQFF.

This clone was detected once. The V call is TRBV11-2, the J call TRBJ2-7; no clear D gene. Trimming shortened V by 0 bases and J by 2 bases, and 8 bases separated the two germline ends. The CDR3 has 14 amino acids. Germline CDR1 is SGHAT and CDR2 is FQNNGV. In nucleotides, the CDR3 is TGTGCCAGCAGCTTAGATCCGGTTCCCTACGAGCAGTACTTC. It codes for CASSLDPVPYEQYF. The full variable domain, completed using reference TRBV11-2 and TRBJ2-7, is EAGVAQSPRYKIIEKRQSVAFWCNPISGHATLYWYQQILGQGPKLLIQFQNNGVVDDSQLPKDRFSAERLKGVDSTLKIQPAKLEDSAVYLCASSLDPVPYEQYFGPGTRLTVT.

V usage is TRBV7-2 and J usage is TRBJ2-1; TRBD2 agrees at 12 bases. J gave up 5 bases and V 4 bases, and 12 bases lay outside the gene matches. The germline V gene encodes CDR1 SGHTA and CDR2 FQGNSA. The CDR3 runs to 18 residues. The CDR3 region is CASSSPRLAGGPDNEQFF. The CDR3 DNA reads as TGTGCCAGCAGCTCGCCTCGTCTAGCGGGGGGGCCCGACAATGAGCAGTTCTTC.

The chain couples TRBV6-5 to TRBJ2-7, with 7 bases matching TRBD2. The length of the CDR3 is 15 residues. Germline V lookup: CDR1 MNHEY, CDR2 SVGAGI. After removal of 3 bases from V and 2 bases from J, the junction contained 7 bases not matched to a gene. The CDR3 spells CASSYHTSAAYEQYF. DNA of the CDR3: TGTGCCAGCAGTTATCACACTAGCGCCGCCTACGAGCAGTACTTC.

This clone was found a few times. The chain is built from TRBV5-1 and TRBJ2-7; TRBD2 might be the D (5 bases). Germline V lookup: CDR1 SGHRS, CDR2 YFSETQ. CDR3 length: 13 amino acids. V was clipped by 4 bases and J by 6 bases, with 14 bases between them. The CDR3: CASSGLEEAEQYF. The CDR3 bases are TGCGCCAGCAGCGGGCTCGAGGAGGCCGAGCAGTACTTC.

The CDR3 here is CASSELQGDGYEQYF. The CDR3 DNA follows: TGCGCCAGCAGTGAGCTGCAGGGGGACGGGTACGAGCAGTACTTC. This chain links TRBV10-2 with TRBJ2-7; 7 nucleotides align to TRBD1. CDR3 length equals 15 residues. The germline gives CDR1 WSHSY, CDR2 SAAADI. V was pared by 2 bases and J by 4 bases, with 8 bases of the junction left unmatched.

The V call is TRBV4-1, the J call TRBJ2-1; D uncertain. Trimming left V 1 base short and J 10 bases short, with 11 bases between. Germline loops: CDR1 MGHRA, CDR2 YSYEKL. The CDR3 loop spans 13 amino acids. CDR3 in DNA: TGCGCCAGCAGCCAAGGGGTTCCCAGGGAGCAGTTCTTC. Its protein is CASSQGVPREQFF.

The rearrangement uses TRBV14 and TRBJ2-1; possible D gene TRBD2, 6 bases. The V gene's germline CDR1 is SGHDN and CDR2 FVKESK. V lost 5 bases and J lost 7, with 18 bases in between. This CDR3 has 15 amino acids. DNA of the CDR3: TGTGCCAGCAGCTCTCGGGGGTGGTTTATGAATGAGCAGTTCTTC. This gives the protein CASSSRGWFMNEQFF.

This rearrangement joins TRBV4-1 to TRBJ2-1; 7 bases map to TRBD1. CDR1 is MGHRA, CDR2 YSYEKL, per germline. The CDR3 is made up of 19 amino acids. V shed 0 bases, J shed 5 bases, and the junction held 16 bases outside the gene matches. The CDR3 DNA is TGCGCCAGCAGCCAAGAGAGAGGGTTAAGGGGACAGTTAGACAATGAGCAGTTCTTC. This codes for CASSQERGLRGQLDNEQFF.

The rearrangement joins TRBV5-6 to TRBJ2-3; D perhaps matches TRBD2 (7 bases). From germline, CDR1 is SGHDT and CDR2 YYEEEE. The CDR3 is 17 amino acids. The ends were cut back, 4 bases at V and 6 bases at J, with 24 bases in the middle. The DNA of the CDR3 is TGTGCCAGCAGCCAGGCGGGCCGGACAGCGGGACCGGATACGCAGTATTTT. This codes for CASSQAGRTAGPDTQYF.

This chain connects TRBV7-9 to TRBJ1-1; 8 bases fit TRBD1. The junction had 14 bases not matched to a gene; V was cut back by 2 bases and J by 0 bases. The V gene's germline CDR1 is SEHNR and CDR2 FQNEAQ (reference sequence). This CDR3 is built from 19 residues. CDR3 nucleotide sequence: TGTGCCAGCAGCTTATGGGCAGGGGGCTACCCCCTAGTGAACACTGAAGCTTTCTTT. This encodes CASSLWAGGYPLVNTEAFF.

This chain joins TRBV30 and TRBJ1-1; D possibly corresponds to TRBD1 (6 bases). The V and J ends lost 4 bases and 0 bases respectively, with 12 bases between them. The V gene's germline CDR1 is GTSNPN and CDR2 SVGIG (reference sequence). This CDR3 comprises 14 residues. The DNA of the CDR3 is TGTGCCTGGACCGAGCGGGGGCTGAACACTGAAGCTTTCTTT. Protein sequence: CAWTERGLNTEAFF.

This chain links TRBV5-1 with TRBJ1-1; the match to TRBD1 covers 7 bases. The germline CDR1 and CDR2 sequences are SGHRS and YFSETQ. The CDR3 totals 14 residues. The V segment lost 3 bases and the J segment 1 base; nucleotides outside the gene matches: 3. The CDR3 DNA is TGCGCCAGCAGCTCCAACAGGGGGAACACTGAAGCTTTCTTT. Protein: CASSSNRGNTEAFF.

The gene calls are TRBV4-1 and TRBJ1-2, with TRBD1 matching 8 bases. This CDR3 has 17 residues. Germline-derived CDR1 and CDR2 are MGHRA and YSYEKL. V dropped 0 bases and J dropped 2; count of bases not matched to a gene: 8. The CDR3 bases are TGCGCCAGCAGCCAAGATCGTTGGACAGGGATAAACTATGGCTACACCTTC. Translation: CASSQDRWTGINYGYTF.

The genes are TRBV5-1 and TRBJ2-1; 8 positions agree with TRBD2. CDR1 is SGHRS, CDR2 YFSETQ, per germline. V gave up 2 bases and J gave up 8 bases; unmatched junction bases: 9. This CDR3 is 15 amino acids long. CDR3 sequence: CASSLVTGGPHEQFF. In DNA, the CDR3 is TGCGCCAGCAGCTTAGTCACGGGAGGGCCGCATGAGCAGTTCTTC. Based on the CDR3 plus reference TRBV5-1 and TRBJ2-1, the full variable domain is KAGVTQTPRYLIKTRGQQVTLSCSPISGHRSVSWYQQTPGQGLQFLFEYFSETQRNKGNFPGRFSGRQFSNSRSEMNVSTLELGDSALYLCASSLVTGGPHEQFFGPGTRLTVL.

The chain combines TRBV14 with TRBJ2-7, with 10 bases that match TRBD1. Germline assignment: CDR1 SGHDN and CDR2 FVKESK. The CDR3 is 15 residues long. Germline trimming cut 5 bases from V and 4 bases from J; bases unmatched to any gene: 8. The CDR3 sequence: CASSALDRGRYEQYF. CDR3 in DNA: TGTGCCAGCAGCGCACTAGACAGGGGGCGATACGAGCAGTACTTC. Based on the CDR3 plus reference TRBV14 and TRBJ2-7, the full variable domain is EAGVTQFPSHSVIEKGQTVTLRCDPISGHDNLYWYRRVMGKEIKFLLHFVKESKQDESGMPNNRFLAERTGGTYSTLKVQPAELEDSGVYFCASSALDRGRYEQYFGPGTRLTVT.

The gene calls are TRBV11-2 and TRBJ2-7, with D uncertain. V was shortened by 0 bases and J by 2 bases, with 8 bases between the two germline ends. This CDR3 spans 14 amino acids. Germline CDR1 reads SGHAT; CDR2 reads FQNNGV. The CDR3 sequence is CASSLDTLTYEQYF. Written as DNA, the CDR3 is TGTGCCAGCAGCTTAGACACTCTAACCTACGAGCAGTACTTC.

The V and J genes are TRBV25-1 and TRBJ2-5; no clear D. The CDR3 spans 16 residues. CDR1 is MGHDK, CDR2 SYGVNS, per germline. The V and J ends lost 2 bases and 2 bases respectively, with 15 bases between them. CDR3 sequence: CASSEHGRSLQETQYF. The CDR3 coding sequence is TGTGCCAGCAGTGAACACGGCAGGTCCCTTCAAGAGACCCAGTACTTC.

V gene TRBV9 combines with J gene TRBJ1-2; D ambiguous. The CDR3 contains 13 residues. The germline V gene has CDR1 SGDLS and CDR2 YYNGEE. V dropped 4 bases and J dropped 8 bases, with 15 bases sitting between them. CDR3 protein: CASSPRGEDGYTF. The CDR3 bases are TGTGCCAGCAGCCCCCGTGGGGAGGACGGCTACACCTTC. Based on the CDR3 plus reference TRBV9 and TRBJ1-2, the full variable domain is DSGVTQTPKHLITATGQRVTLRCSPRSGDLSVYWYQQSLDQGLQFLIQYYNGEERAKGNILERFSAQQFPDLHSELNLSSLELGDSALYFCASSPRGEDGYTFGSGTRLTVV.